This T cell receptor beta chain emerged from a study of cytomegalovirus exposure and HLA in healthy donors. Study findings and constraints: Trimming of TCR beta V- and J-genes showed a link, identified in a later analysis, to a missense DCLRE1C variant. Confirmation was obtained in vitro that a few CMV-associated chains are specific for CMV antigens. A cluster of highly shared sequence variants was likely a sequencing artifact.

V trimming: 6 bases; J trimming: 6 bases; junction bases outside the gene matches: 8. CDR1 ENHRY and CDR2 SYGVKD come from the germline V gene. The CDR3 extends over 14 amino acids. Donors counted as nominally healthy when sampled, yet unrecorded immune exposures were likely. With 60 Vbeta and 13 Jbeta primers, the PCR was carried out. Here immunoSEQ multiplex PCR was the method, and the copy in TCRdb shows in-frame clones only, minus some. The sample lists under 130,000 clones, around 63% occurring once. With regard to this clone: Its antigen is undetermined.

This chain joins TRBV10-3 and TRBJ2-1, with 7 bases aligning to TRBD2. Sequencing was performed on PBMCs. The TCR sequence derives from a man aged 25-45 years in good health and CMV-seronegative. The CDR3 protein is CAISGGSRGNEQFF. The DNA of the CDR3 is TGTGCCATCAGCGGCGGGAGTAGGGGCAATGAGCAGTTCTTC.